These 23 T cell receptor beta chains were all obtained from the same sample, sequenced in a study of cytomegalovirus exposure and HLA in healthy donors. The PCR made use of 60 Vbeta and 13 Jbeta primers. Using immunoSEQ multiplex PCR, the repertoire was profiled, and TCRdb retains in-frame clones only, with some absent. Altogether about 120,000 clones are present, about 81% being singletons, with the ten largest covering around 8.5%. The specimen sequenced was PBMCs. These receptors all come from a woman aged 45-65 years in good health and CMV-seropositive.

The chain carries TRBV30 and TRBJ2-1, with 8 bases that match TRBD1. The ends lost 5 bases at V and 3 bases at J; junction bases unmatched: 3. Germline lookup yields CDR1 GTSNPN and CDR2 SVGIG (reference sequence). The CDR3 is 13 residues long. The CDR3 sequence is CAWAGQGYNEQFF. CDR3 nucleotides: TGTGCCTGGGCCGGACAGGGCTACAATGAGCAGTTCTTC. Full variable domain (outside the CDR3, taken from reference TRBV30 and TRBJ2-1): SQTIHQWPATLVQPVGSPLSLECTVEGTSNPNLYWYRQAAGRGLQLLFYSVGIGQISSEVPQNLSASRPQDRQFILSSKKLLLSDSGFYLCAWAGQGYNEQFFGPGTRLTVL.

The chain is built from TRBV7-2 and TRBJ2-7; 14 nucleotides line up with TRBD2. From germline, CDR1 is SGHTA and CDR2 FQGNSA. V shed 6 bases, J shed 5 bases, and the junction held 9 bases outside the gene matches. The CDR3 has 16 amino acids. Written as DNA, the CDR3 is TGTGCCAGCAGGAAGACTAGCGGGGGGGCCGGGGACGAGCAGTACTTC. Translated, it gives CASRKTSGGAGDEQYF.

The chain joins TRBV6-5 to TRBJ2-7; 9 nucleotides match TRBD2. CDR1 and CDR2 from the germline V gene are MNHEY and SVGAGI. Losses at the gene ends were 5 bases for V and 1 base for J; bases not matched to a gene: 6. The CDR3 is 15 residues long. The CDR3 spells CASSASGGLSYEQYF. The CDR3 DNA reads TGTGCCAGCAGTGCGAGCGGGGGGCTTTCCTACGAGCAGTACTTC.

This clone was seen a handful of times. V usage is TRBV6-5 and J usage is TRBJ1-1; D may be TRBD1 (6 bases). Looked up from germline, CDR1 is MNHEY and CDR2 is SVGAGI. Between the trimmed V and J ends, which lost 10 bases and 1 base, there was a span of 10 bases. The CDR3 contains 12 residues. Here the CDR3 reads CATTDRNTEAFF. Written as DNA, the CDR3 is TGTGCCACCACGGACAGGAACACTGAAGCTTTCTTT.

This clone was detected a few times. The rearrangement joins TRBV5-6 to TRBJ1-2, with 7 bases matching TRBD1. V was pared by 2 bases and J by 0 bases, with 4 bases of the junction left unmatched. The V gene's germline CDR1 is SGHDT and CDR2 YYEEEE. This CDR3 is 15 amino acids long. Here the CDR3 DNA reads TGTGCCAGCAGCTTACCGGGACAGACTAACTATGGCTACACCTTC. Protein: CASSLPGQTNYGYTF.

Ten or more counts support this clone. The chain has TRBV5-1 and TRBJ2-1, with a tentative D call TRBD1 (5 bases). With 4 bases removed from V and 5 bases from J, the gap between germline ends came to 16 bases. Germline lookup yields CDR1 SGHRS and CDR2 YFSETQ. The CDR3 has 15 residues. DNA of the CDR3: TGCGCCAGCAGCCCGGGCCCTGGGGCTAACAATGAGCAGTTCTTC. This gives the protein CASSPGPGANNEQFF.

The chain is built from TRBV30 and TRBJ1-1; a weak D match, TRBD1 (6 bases). Germline V gives CDR1 GTSNPN, CDR2 SVGIG (reference sequence). CDR3 length: 13 residues. Trimming stripped 2 bases from V and 5 bases from J, with 12 bases between. CDR3 residues: CAWSSQQGTEAFF. The CDR3 region has the DNA TGTGCCTGGAGTTCACAACAGGGTACTGAAGCTTTCTTT.

The count of this clone is one. The chain is built from TRBV5-1 and TRBJ1-1; D is undetermined. The CDR3 totals 15 residues. Trimming took off 1 base at V and 5 bases at J, with 15 bases between the two ends. Germline V lookup: CDR1 SGHRS, CDR2 YFSETQ. The CDR3: CASSLSPVSGTEAFF. For the CDR3, the DNA is TGCGCCAGCAGCTTGTCGCCGGTAAGCGGGACTGAAGCTTTCTTT.

This chain connects TRBV9 to TRBJ1-2; D gene unclear. The CDR3 totals 15 residues. From germline, CDR1 is SGDLS and CDR2 YYNGEE. Trimming took off 0 bases at V and 5 bases at J, with 14 bases between the two ends. In DNA form, the CDR3 reads TGTGCCAGCAGCGTAGTAGACGGCGGATCGTATGGCTACACCTTC. It specifies CASSVVDGGSYGYTF.

This chain uses TRBV4-2 with TRBJ2-6; 7 bases match TRBD1. CDR3 length: 17 residues. Per the germline V gene, CDR1 is LGHNA and CDR2 is YNFKEQ. Trimming took 0 bases from V and 4 from J; bases not matched to a gene: 6. The CDR3 sequence: CASSQDYRGSGANVLTF. The CDR3 bases are TGTGCCAGCAGCCAAGACTACAGGGGCTCCGGGGCCAACGTCCTGACTTTC.

This chain uses TRBV5-1 with TRBJ1-2; 7 positions agree with TRBD1. The CDR3 spans 14 residues. The V gene's germline CDR1 is SGHRS and CDR2 YFSETQ. The V gene end was trimmed by 0 bases and the J gene end by 3 bases; junction bases not matched to a gene: 2. CDR3 sequence reads: CASSLAGTDYGYTF. The CDR3 nucleotides are TGCGCCAGCAGCTTGGCCGGGACAGACTATGGCTACACCTTC.

CDR3 coding DNA: TGCGCCAGCAGCTTGTTAGCGGGGGGGATAGAAGAGACCCAGTACTTC. The encoded protein is CASSLLAGGIEETQYF. This chain connects TRBV5-1 to TRBJ2-5; 11 bases align to TRBD2. The germline gives CDR1 SGHRS, CDR2 YFSETQ. This CDR3 is 16 amino acids long. J was trimmed by 3 bases and V by 1 base; bases with no gene match: 5. Complete variable domain (other parts from reference TRBV5-1 and TRBJ2-5): KAGVTQTPRYLIKTRGQQVTLSCSPISGHRSVSWYQQTPGQGLQFLFEYFSETQRNKGNFPGRFSGRQFSNSRSEMNVSTLELGDSALYLCASSLLAGGIEETQYFGPGTRLLVL.

The chain employs TRBV5-1 and TRBJ2-7; 9 bases line up with TRBD2. This CDR3 is 17 amino acids long. Germline CDR1 SGHRS, CDR2 YFSETQ. V trimming: 0 bases; J trimming: 4 bases; junction bases outside the gene matches: 11. CDR3 DNA: TGCGCCAGCAGCTTGGGACCCACAGCGGGGGGCGGGTACGAGCAGTACTTC. This translates into CASSLGPTAGGGYEQYF.

V and J are TRBV10-2 and TRBJ2-5; possibly TRBD2 for D (6 bases). This CDR3 comprises 14 residues. V was trimmed by 8 bases and J by 7 bases, leaving 20 bases between them. The germline V gene encodes CDR1 WSHSY and CDR2 SAAADI. In DNA form, the CDR3 reads TGCGCCAGCCTAGATCCGGGACTCTTGGTGACCCAGTACTTC. Translation: CASLDPGLLVTQYF.

The chain has TRBV9 and TRBJ2-1; 10 bases map to TRBD2. The V gene end was trimmed by 0 bases and the J gene end by 4 bases; junction bases not matched to a gene: 4. Germline lookup yields CDR1 SGDLS and CDR2 YYNGEE. The CDR3 is 16 amino acids. The DNA of the CDR3 is TGTGCCAGCAGCGTAGTACCTAGCGGGGGTTACAATGAGCAGTTCTTC. Translating gives CASSVVPSGGYNEQFF.

V gene TRBV6-1 combines with J gene TRBJ2-7; 11 positions match TRBD2. Trimming at V came to 3 bases and at J to 2 bases, leaving 6 bases not matched to a gene. Germline V gene lookup returns CDR1 MNHNS and CDR2 SASEGT. The length of the CDR3 is 16 residues. The CDR3 nucleotides read TGTGCCAGCAGTGACCCGGGGACTAGCGGTACCTACGAGCAGTACTTC. Amino acid sequence: CASSDPGTSGTYEQYF.

The V gene is TRBV19, the J gene TRBJ1-2; 10 positions agree with TRBD1. V dropped 5 bases and J dropped 5; count of bases not matched to a gene: 8. The CDR3 is made up of 15 amino acids. Germline V CDR1 and CDR2: LNHDA, SQIVND (reference sequence). CDR3 loop: CASSLRQGARYGYTF. The CDR3 coding sequence is TGTGCCAGTAGTCTAAGACAGGGGGCAAGATATGGCTACACCTTC.

The chain employs TRBV6-5 and TRBJ1-1; D perhaps matches TRBD1 (6 bases). Trimming shortened V by 5 bases and J by 3 bases, and 13 bases separated the two germline ends. Per the germline V gene, CDR1 is MNHEY and CDR2 is SVGAGI. CDR3 length: 14 residues. DNA for the CDR3: TGTGCCAGCAGTGCACAGGGCAGGGACACTGAAGCTTTCTTT. It translates to CASSAQGRDTEAFF.

V gene TRBV25-1 combines with J gene TRBJ1-1; 7 nucleotides line up with TRBD1. V shed 1 base, J shed 1 base, and the junction held 0 bases outside the gene matches. The CDR3 runs 14 residues. Germline CDR1 reads MGHDK; CDR2 reads SYGVNS. As DNA, the CDR3 is TGTGCCAGCAGTGAATCAGGGGGGAACACTGAAGCTTTCTTT. This codes for CASSESGGNTEAFF.

The V and J genes are TRBV5-1 and TRBJ2-3; D is ambiguous. Per the germline V gene, CDR1 is SGHRS and CDR2 is YFSETQ. The CDR3 covers 14 residues. Between the trimmed V and J ends, which lost 4 bases and 2 bases, there was a span of 11 bases. CDR3 DNA sequence: TGCGCCAGCAGCCTATGGGCCAACACAGATACGCAGTATTTT. This encodes CASSLWANTDTQYF.

Of note for this clone: The same CDR3 arises from other DNA sequences in this sample as well. This chain connects TRBV7-9 to TRBJ2-7, with D possibly matching TRBD2 (5 bases). Germline V lookup: CDR1 SEHNR, CDR2 FQNEAQ (reference sequence). The CDR3 runs 14 residues. V was pared by 2 bases and J by 1 base, with 9 bases between. As DNA, the CDR3 is TGTGCCAGCAGCTTAACCGGGGAATCCTACGAGCAGTACTTC. Its translation is CASSLTGESYEQYF.

The chain employs TRBV27 and TRBJ2-7, with 9 nucleotides matching TRBD2. The CDR3 length is 14 residues. The V gene's germline CDR1 is MNHEY and CDR2 SMNVEV (reference sequence). The junction had 4 bases not matched to a gene; V was cut back by 5 bases and J by 2 bases. The CDR3 loop is CASSPLAGAYEQYF. Written as DNA, the CDR3 is TGTGCCAGCAGTCCTTTAGCGGGAGCCTACGAGCAGTACTTC.

V usage is TRBV27 and J usage is TRBJ2-7; D might be TRBD2 (6 bases). The V end lost 6 bases, the J end lost 6 bases, and 9 bases lay between the germline ends. This CDR3 comprises 11 residues. The germline V gene has CDR1 MNHEY and CDR2 SMNVEV (reference sequence). The CDR3, as DNA: TGTGCCAGCAGATACGGGGGCGAGCAGTACTTC. As protein: CASRYGGEQYF.